This T cell receptor beta chain was recovered during a study of patients and donors after allogeneic stem cell transplantation. This clonotype has a handful of counts. This CDR3 has 14 amino acids. Germline CDR1 reads MNHNS; CDR2 reads SASEGT. The V and J ends lost 3 bases and 3 bases respectively, with 8 bases between them. TCRdb used MiXCR to reprocess the RT-PCR reads, holding one entry per CDR3 protein. The sample lists more than 850,000 distinct CDR3 sequences, about 20% occurring once. The sequence came from a human donor who was either an allogeneic HSCT recipient or a stem cell or donor lymphocyte infusion donor (not recorded which). It is not recorded whose cells these are; they may come from a transplant donor. The sequenced sample consisted of blood, either unsorted or a sorted T cell fraction (not recorded which). The rearrangement joins TRBV6-1 to TRBJ2-2; TRBD1 might be the D (6 bases). This chain's CDR3 is CASSDRGYTGELFF. The CDR3 DNA follows: TGTGCCAGCAGTGACAGGGGCTACACCGGGGAGCTGTTTTTT.